The entry below gives a single T cell receptor (beta chain) sequence along with its context. Looked up from germline, CDR1 is SGHTA and CDR2 is FQGNSA. The V segment lost 5 bases and the J segment 4 bases; nucleotides outside the gene matches: 7. The CDR3 runs to 14 residues. This sample was included in a study of patients and donors after allogeneic stem cell transplantation. TCRdb ran MiXCR on the RT-PCR reads and lists one entry per CDR3 protein. Among about 110,000 distinct CDR3 sequences, approximately 35% were seen once, and the ten largest hold 27%. The chain carries TRBV7-2 and TRBJ2-5, with TRBD2 identical over 7 bases. The sequencing sample was made of blood, either unsorted or a sorted T cell fraction (not recorded which). This receptor was taken from a human donor who was either an allogeneic HSCT recipient or a stem cell or donor lymphocyte infusion donor (not recorded which). It is not recorded whose cells these are; they may come from a transplant donor. The CDR3 spells CASSEKSGIETQYF. CDR3 coding DNA: TGTGCCAGCAGCGAAAAAAGCGGGATAGAGACCCAGTACTTC. The full variable domain, in which reference TRBV7-2 and TRBJ2-5 provide the parts outside the CDR3, is GAGVSQSPSNKVTEKGKDVELRCDPISGHTALYWYRQSLGQGLEFLIYFQGNSAPDKSGLPSDRFSAERTGGSVSTLTIQRTQQEDSAVYLCASSEKSGIETQYFGPGTRLLVL.